These 18 T cell receptor beta chains were sequenced from one sample in a study of T cells after posttransplantation cyclophosphamide. Treatment was busulfan-fludarabine conditioning, a marrow graft, and cyclophosphamide on days +3 and +4. The assay was immunoSEQ multiplex PCR, and TCRdb's table has in-frame clones only and misses some. There are approximately 11,000 clones in the sample, none observed a single time. The sample consisted of PBMCs, taken after allogeneic stem cell transplant with posttransplant cyclophosphamide. The receptors were gathered from a female patient aged 40 to 55 who received an allogeneic stem cell transplant from a related donor, was CMV-positive, and had no GVHD. Some of the T cells might come from the graft donor.

Many counts were recorded for this clone. The chain is built from TRBV10-3 and TRBJ2-3; 11 bases match TRBD1. CDR3 length: 19 amino acids. Germline CDR1 and CDR2: ENHRY and SYGVKD. V dropped 6 bases and J dropped 0; count of bases not matched to a gene: 14. The CDR3 sequence: CAIRGDRGDYSMSTDTQYF. The CDR3 DNA is TGTGCCATCAGGGGGGACAGGGGGGATTACTCGATGAGCACAGATACGCAGTATTTT.

This clone was counted many times. Germline and junction disagree at one end, which may indicate a read error. The chain employs TRBV7-8 and TRBJ2-1; D not resolved. CDR3 length: 13 residues. The germline V gene has CDR1 SGHVS and CDR2 FQNEAQ. In DNA, the CDR3 is TGTGCCACCAGCCAGCGCAACTACAATGAGCAGTTCTTC. It encodes CATSQRNYNEQFF.

This clone was seen at least ten times. The V gene is TRBV29-1, the J gene TRBJ2-7; 7 bases line up with TRBD1. The CDR3 covers 15 residues. Germline CDR1 SQVTM, CDR2 ANQGSEA. The J segment lost 4 bases and the V segment lost 5 bases, leaving 14 bases of the junction unmatched. The CDR3 loop is CSVCPNEGGGYEQYF. The CDR3 region has the DNA TGCAGCGTTTGCCCAAACGAAGGGGGCGGGTACGAGCAGTACTTC.

In this sample, this clone turned up many times. J is TRBJ2-3 and V is TRBV9, with D unresolved. There are 12 residues in the CDR3. Germline lookup yields CDR1 SGDLS and CDR2 YYNGEE. Deletions cut 4 bases from V and 4 bases from J, with 7 bases between. The CDR3: CASSPRSDTQYF. The CDR3 DNA sequence: TGTGCCAGCAGCCCCCGTTCAGATACGCAGTATTTT.

By sample share, this clone is medium-sized (0.01 to 0.1%). V and J are TRBV13 and TRBJ1-4, with TRBD1 identical over 8 bases. Germline V CDR1 and CDR2: PRHDT, FYEKMQ (reference sequence). Unmatched junction bases numbered 10, after V lost 5 bases and J lost 8 bases. CDR3 length equals 15 residues. The CDR3 nucleotides are TGTGCCAGCAGCCCCCGACAGGGGAGACGGGAAAAACTGTTTTTT. It encodes CASSPRQGRREKLFF. Using reference TRBV13 and TRBJ1-4 for the parts outside the CDR3, the full variable domain is AAGVIQSPRHLIKEKRETATLKCYPIPRHDTVYWYQQGPGQDPQFLISFYEKMQSDKGSIPDRFSAQQFSDYHSELNMSSLELGDSALYFCASSPRQGRREKLFFGSGTQLSVL.

This clone was recorded many times. V and J are TRBV14 and TRBJ1-3, with D uncertain. This CDR3 spans 15 amino acids. Trimming shortened V by 1 base and J by 0 bases, and 7 bases separated the two germline ends. Germline CDR1 reads SGHDN; CDR2 reads FVKESK. CDR3: CASSQVVGSGNTIYF. The CDR3 coding sequence is TGTGCCAGCAGCCAAGTAGTTGGCTCTGGAAACACCATATATTTT.

This clone occurred many times. The V and J genes are TRBV7-3 and TRBJ2-7, with TRBD2 matching 8 bases. J gave up 6 bases and V 3 bases, and 10 bases lay outside the gene matches. CDR1 and CDR2 from the germline V gene are SGHTA and FQGTGA. The CDR3 spans 15 residues. The CDR3 sequence is CASSLNGGLGSEQYF. As DNA, the CDR3 is TGTGCCAGCAGCTTGAATGGGGGACTAGGCTCCGAGCAGTACTTC.

This clone was counted ten times or more. Written as DNA, the CDR3 is TGTGCCAGCAGCCCCAGGCCACTAGCGGTTGAGCAGTTCTTC. Translation gives CASSPRPLAVEQFF. The chain carries TRBV7-2 and TRBJ2-1; 8 nucleotides align to TRBD2. The trim removed 5 bases at V and 9 bases at J, leaving 9 bases unmatched. CDR3 length: 14 amino acids. From germline, CDR1 is SGHTA and CDR2 FQGNSA.

This clone was seen repeatedly, ten times or more. The V call is TRBV30, the J call TRBJ1-6, with D possibly matching TRBD1 (5 bases). Trimming removed 5 bases at V and 6 bases at J, with 14 bases between. The length of the CDR3 is 14 residues. In germline, CDR1 is GTSNPN, CDR2 SVGIG (reference sequence). The CDR3 sequence: CAWCLGLTNSPLHF. The CDR3 DNA sequence: TGTGCCTGGTGCTTGGGACTGACTAATTCACCCCTCCACTTT.

There are many counts of this clone. The V call is TRBV6-1, the J call TRBJ1-6; TRBD1 matches 10 bases. The V segment lost 2 bases and the J segment 13 bases; nucleotides outside the gene matches: 8. This CDR3 comprises 15 residues. The germline gives CDR1 MNHNS, CDR2 SASEGT. The CDR3 DNA follows: TGTGCCAGCAGTGAACACGGGACAGGGGTATCTCCCCTCCACTTT. Amino acid sequence: CASSEHGTGVSPLHF.

This clone was seen at least ten times. The chain couples TRBV5-6 to TRBJ1-2; 7 bases map to TRBD1. Germline assignment: CDR1 SGHDT and CDR2 YYEEEE. This CDR3 contains 14 residues. The trim removed 6 bases at V and 4 bases at J, leaving 9 bases unmatched. For the CDR3, the DNA is TGTGCCAGCAAACCGAGGGACAGCGGCTATGGCTACACCTTC. Its translation is CASKPRDSGYGYTF.

This clone was seen ten or more times. V gene TRBV19 combines with J gene TRBJ2-7; 10 bases match TRBD1. Germline V gene sequence: CDR1 LNHDA, CDR2 SQIVND (reference sequence). The CDR3 runs to 14 residues. The trim removed 6 bases at V and 3 bases at J, leaving 5 bases unmatched. The CDR3 nucleotides are TGTGCCAGTAGGGGACAGGGGAGTCTCTACGAGCAGTACTTC. It translates to CASRGQGSLYEQYF.

This clone was seen ten or more times. V usage is TRBV13 and J usage is TRBJ1-1; D gene uncertain. The CDR3 runs to 13 residues. V was trimmed by 2 bases and J by 11 bases, leaving 15 bases between them. Germline CDR1 is PRHDT and CDR2 is FYEKMQ (reference sequence). The CDR3 region is CASSLRGRNLAFF. The CDR3 region has the DNA TGTGCCAGCAGCTTACGTGGCAGGAATTTGGCTTTCTTT.

V usage is TRBV27 and J usage is TRBJ2-5; D is unclear. The DNA end favors TRBJ2-7, so the J call may be wrong. Germline CDR1 MNHEY, CDR2 SMNVEV (reference sequence). The length of the CDR3 is 11 residues. In nucleotides, the CDR3 is TGTGCCAGCAGTTCATACTACGAGCAGTACTTC. Translated: CASSSYYEQYF.

The sample holds many counts of this clone. J is TRBJ1-6 and V is TRBV5-1; D is ambiguous. Trimming left V 4 bases short and J 2 bases short, with 4 bases between. CDR3 length: 13 amino acids. Per germline, CDR1 SGHRS and CDR2 YFSETQ. The CDR3 region is CASSPTYNSPLHF. The CDR3 DNA sequence: TGCGCCAGCAGCCCCACCTATAATTCACCCCTCCACTTT.

This clone was seen at least ten times. This chain uses TRBV5-3 with TRBJ1-4; tentatively, D is TRBD1 (6 bases). TRBV5-3 is an ORF, with its function uncertain. V was pared by 5 bases and J by 10 bases, with 18 bases between. This CDR3 spans 14 amino acids. The CDR3: CARRGGRAAAKLFF. DNA for the CDR3: TGTGCCAGAAGAGGGGGTCGGGCTGCTGCAAAACTGTTTTTT.

This clone was seen ten or more times. The chain uses TRBV6-1 and TRBJ1-5; TRBD1 agrees at 7 bases. Germline V lookup: CDR1 MNHNS, CDR2 SASEGT. This CDR3 is built from 14 residues. V lost 2 bases, J lost 9 bases, and 7 bases stayed unmatched. CDR3 coding DNA: TGTGCCAGCAGTGAACGGCAGGGGGTAGGGCCCCAGCATTTT. The encoded protein is CASSERQGVGPQHF.

At least ten counts were recorded for this clone. The chain employs TRBV6-6 and TRBJ2-5; D possibly corresponds to TRBD2 (7 bases). This CDR3 is built from 15 residues. Germline V gene lookup returns CDR1 MNHNY and CDR2 SVGAGI (reference sequence). V was cut by 7 bases and J by 4 bases, with 19 bases left in between. In DNA form, the CDR3 reads TGTGCCAGCATCGGCGGGAGAGGGGGTACAGAGACCCAGTACTTC. Translated, it gives CASIGGRGGTETQYF.